This passage covers 26 T cell receptor beta chains from one sample sequenced in a study of shared clonotypes between healthy human individuals. Clones were read by immunoSEQ multiplex PCR, and TCRdb kept only the in-frame ones, dropping some. The sample holds about 1,900,000 clones, about 95% seen once. Naive CD8 cells were CD45RO-negative, positively selected for CCR7, excluding terminally differentiated effector memory CD45RA+ cells. The specimen sequenced was naive CD8+ T cells sorted from blood. These receptors were collected from a young man in good health.

Concerning this clone itself: In the same sample, other DNA sequences code for this CDR3. V usage is TRBV10-3 and J usage is TRBJ2-7; D ambiguous. CDR1 is ENHRY, CDR2 SYGVKD, per germline. The V end was cut by 0 bases, the J end by 7 bases, with 4 bases between. CDR3 length: 11 amino acids. The CDR3 spells CAISESGEQYF. CDR3 nucleotide sequence: TGTGCCATCAGTGAGTCAGGGGAGCAGTACTTC.

The V and J genes are TRBV28 and TRBJ2-2, with no clear D. Trimming stripped 3 bases from V and 4 bases from J, with 9 bases between. This CDR3 has 14 amino acids. Germline assignment: CDR1 MDHEN and CDR2 SYDVKM. The CDR3: CASSFRSITGELFF. The DNA for the CDR3 is TGTGCCAGCAGTTTTCGCAGTATCACCGGGGAGCTGTTTTTT. Based on the CDR3 plus reference TRBV28 and TRBJ2-2, the full variable domain is DVKVTQSSRYLVKRTGEKVFLECVQDMDHENMFWYRQDPGLGLRLIYFSYDVKMKEKGDIPEGYSVSREKKERFSLILESASTNQTSMYLCASSFRSITGELFFGEGSRLTVL.

The chain couples TRBV5-4 to TRBJ1-3; tentative D call: TRBD1 (5 bases). Germline V gene data show CDR1 as SGHNT and CDR2 as YYREEE (reference sequence). The germline V and J ends were trimmed by 0 bases and 0 bases, with 7 bases remaining between them. CDR3 length equals 15 residues. CDR3 in DNA: TGTGCCAGCAGCTTGGAAGACAGCTCTGGAAACACCATATATTTT. It translates to CASSLEDSSGNTIYF.

This chain connects TRBV30 to TRBJ2-5; D not resolved. V lost 1 base, J lost 5 bases, and 17 bases lay in between. Germline CDR1 GTSNPN, CDR2 SVGIG (reference sequence). The CDR3 loop spans 15 amino acids. CDR3 loop: CAWSADSEVGETQYF. The CDR3 DNA follows: TGTGCCTGGAGTGCTGACTCCGAGGTCGGTGAGACCCAGTACTTC.

On this clone: Other DNA sequences within the sample encode an identical CDR3. The J gene is TRBJ2-5, the V gene TRBV11-2; 7 bases agree with TRBD1. Germline CDR1 reads SGHAT; CDR2 reads FQNNGV. CDR3 length: 14 amino acids. V lost 1 base and J lost 3; bases outside the gene matches: 2. The CDR3 bases are TGTGCCAGCAGCTTAGGGCAGGGGGAAGAGACCCAGTACTTC. This encodes CASSLGQGEETQYF.

This chain joins TRBV4-2 and TRBJ2-7; D gene unclear. V shed 5 bases and J shed 5 bases, with 7 bases lying between them. The CDR3 has 11 residues. CDR1 and CDR2 from the germline V gene are LGHNA and YNFKEQ. The chain's CDR3 is CASSDLDEQYF. The CDR3 coding sequence is TGTGCCAGCAGCGATCTGGACGAGCAGTACTTC.

The chain couples TRBV27 to TRBJ2-4; the match to TRBD2 covers 9 bases. Germline V lookup: CDR1 MNHEY, CDR2 SMNVEV (reference sequence). This CDR3 is built from 14 residues. V lost 5 bases and J lost 5; bases outside the gene matches: 4. This CDR3 reads CASSPSSGENIQYF. In nucleotides, the CDR3 is TGTGCCAGCAGTCCATCTAGCGGGGAAAACATTCAGTACTTC.

This clone showed up just once. The chain carries TRBV29-1 and TRBJ2-3; no clear D gene. With 5 bases removed from V and 2 bases from J, the gap between germline ends came to 8 bases. Per germline, CDR1 SQVTM and CDR2 ANQGSEA. This CDR3 has 12 residues. The CDR3 loop reads CSVYWLTDTQYF. In DNA, the CDR3 is TGCAGCGTTTACTGGCTCACAGATACGCAGTATTTT.

As regards this clone: Other DNA sequences from this sample encode an identical CDR3 as well. This chain connects TRBV9 to TRBJ1-6, with D hard to call. The CDR3 extends over 15 amino acids. The germline V gene has CDR1 SGDLS and CDR2 YYNGEE. Trimming removed 0 bases at V and 0 bases at J, with 4 bases between. The CDR3: CASSVGSSYNSPLHF. CDR3 nucleotides: TGTGCCAGCAGCGTAGGGTCCTCCTATAATTCACCCCTCCACTTT.

This rearrangement joins TRBV19 to TRBJ1-4, with D possibly TRBD1 on 5 matching bases. Per germline, CDR1 LNHDA and CDR2 SQIVND (reference sequence). The CDR3 contains 14 residues. The V and J ends lost 6 bases and 6 bases respectively, with 14 bases between them. The CDR3 region is CASSSGPFDEKLFF. CDR3 DNA: TGTGCCAGTAGCTCGGGACCCTTCGATGAAAAACTGTTTTTT. The whole variable domain, remainder taken from reference TRBV19 and TRBJ1-4, is DGGITQSPKYLFRKEGQNVTLSCEQNLNHDAMYWYRQDPGQGLRLIYYSQIVNDFQKGDIAEGYSVSREKKESFPLTVTSAQKNPTAFYLCASSSGPFDEKLFFGSGTQLSVL.

The rearrangement joins TRBV11-2 to TRBJ2-1; TRBD1 is a possible D gene (6 bases). The germline V gene has CDR1 SGHAT and CDR2 FQNNGV. Trimming stripped 3 bases from V and 9 bases from J, with 18 bases between. This CDR3 has 15 residues. In DNA, the CDR3 is TGTGCCAGCAGCTTTTACCGGGACAAATCCGGTGAGCAGTTCTTC. Translated, it gives CASSFYRDKSGEQFF.

The rearrangement joins TRBV9 to TRBJ2-5; 7 positions agree with TRBD2. Trimming took 4 bases from V and 4 from J; bases not matched to a gene: 7. The CDR3 length is 14 residues. In germline, CDR1 is SGDLS, CDR2 YYNGEE. CDR3: CASSTPGEGETQYF. CDR3 nucleotide sequence: TGTGCCAGCAGCACACCTGGGGAGGGAGAGACCCAGTACTTC.

The sample holds one count of this clone. The CDR3 is CASSQDRWDSYNEQFF. The CDR3 DNA is TGCGCCAGCAGCCAAGATCGGTGGGACAGCTACAATGAGCAGTTCTTC. V and J are TRBV4-3 and TRBJ2-1, with 7 nucleotides matching TRBD1. Per germline, CDR1 LGHNA and CDR2 YSLEER. V shed 0 bases and J 3 bases; nucleotides not matched to a gene: 5. The CDR3 loop spans 16 amino acids.

This clone was seen only once. The chain employs TRBV15 and TRBJ2-5, with 9 bases aligning to TRBD1. The germline V gene encodes CDR1 LNHNV and CDR2 YYDKDF (reference sequence). CDR3 length: 15 amino acids. V lost 3 bases and J lost 5; bases outside the gene matches: 7. CDR3 bases: TGTGCCACCAGCAGTTACCTAACAGGGGGCGAGACCCAGTACTTC. Amino acid sequence: CATSSYLTGGETQYF. The full variable domain, with the rest looked up from reference TRBV15 and TRBJ2-5, is DAMVIQNPRYQVTQFGKPVTLSCSQTLNHNVMYWYQQKSSQAPKLLFHYYDKDFNNEADTPDNFQSRRPNTSFCFLDIRSPGLGDTAMYLCATSSYLTGGETQYFGPGTRLLVL.

The chain joins TRBV10-3 to TRBJ2-3, with D possibly matching TRBD1 (5 bases). Looked up from germline, CDR1 is ENHRY and CDR2 is SYGVKD. Trimming stripped 10 bases from V and 2 bases from J, with 16 bases between. The CDR3 contains 14 residues. This CDR3 is CATRPDTITDTQYF. The CDR3 bases are TGTGCCACCCGACCGGACACAATCACAGATACGCAGTATTTT.

The CDR3 bases are TGTGCCAGCAGCCAATCCCCGGGGGCGGGCGAAAAACTGTTTTTT. Translating it yields CASSQSPGAGEKLFF. This sequence joins TRBV13 and TRBJ1-4, with D maybe TRBD1 (6 bases). This CDR3 is built from 15 residues. Trimming pared 5 bases from V and 8 bases from J, leaving 18 bases between. Per germline, CDR1 PRHDT and CDR2 FYEKMQ (reference sequence).

CDR3 coding DNA: TGTGCCAGCAGTTTATCGATAACGGACAGGGGAAGTGGAGGCTACACCTTC. Amino acids: CASSLSITDRGSGGYTF. The rearrangement uses TRBV27 and TRBJ1-2; 9 bases agree with TRBD1. Looked up from germline, CDR1 is MNHEY and CDR2 is SMNVEV (reference sequence). J gave up 8 bases and V 0 bases, and 13 bases lay outside the gene matches. The CDR3 totals 17 residues.

This chain uses TRBV13 with TRBJ2-7; TRBD1 aligns across 7 bases. Germline loops: CDR1 PRHDT, CDR2 FYEKMQ (reference sequence). V trimming: 4 bases; J trimming: 2 bases; junction bases outside the gene matches: 2. CDR3 length equals 13 residues. The CDR3 DNA sequence: TGTGCCAGCAGCTACACAGGGGCCTACGAGCAGTACTTC. Encoded protein: CASSYTGAYEQYF.

The J gene is TRBJ1-5, the V gene TRBV28; the match to TRBD1 covers 8 bases. The CDR3 covers 13 residues. CDR1 MDHEN and CDR2 SYDVKM come from the germline V gene. Trimming cost V 4 bases and J 7 bases; bases outside gene matches: 3. The CDR3 DNA reads TGTGCCAGCAGTTCCAGGGGGCCCCAGCCCCAGCATTTT. Amino acids: CASSSRGPQPQHF.

This clone came up once. The chain combines TRBV9 with TRBJ1-1, with D possibly TRBD1 on 5 matching bases. V was trimmed by 0 bases and J by 5 bases, leaving 17 bases between them. This CDR3 region has 16 residues. Germline V CDR1 and CDR2: SGDLS, YYNGEE. The CDR3 region is CASSVDGGRDGTEAFF. CDR3 sequence (DNA): TGTGCCAGCAGCGTAGACGGGGGTAGGGATGGGACTGAAGCTTTCTTT.

The chain combines TRBV21-1 with TRBJ2-5. TRBV21-1 is flagged as a pseudogene. The CDR3 loop spans 13 amino acids. The CDR3 DNA reads TGTGCCAGCCTATTAGGTGTTTACGGGACCCAGTACTTC. Its protein is CASLLGVYGTQYF.

The chain is built from TRBV5-6 and TRBJ2-2; weak D call: TRBD1 (6 bases). There are 15 residues in the CDR3. Trimming took 4 bases from V and 0 from J, leaving 10 bases between them. Germline CDR1 reads SGHDT; CDR2 reads YYEEEE. CDR3 region: CASSTDRTNTGELFF. The CDR3, as DNA: TGTGCCAGCAGCACGGACAGAACGAACACCGGGGAGCTGTTTTTT. Using reference TRBV5-6 and TRBJ2-2 for the parts outside the CDR3, the full variable domain is DAGVTQSPTHLIKTRGQQVTLRCSPKSGHDTVSWYQQALGQGPQFIFQYYEEEERQRGNFPDRFSGHQFPNYSSELNVNALLLGDSALYLCASSTDRTNTGELFFGEGSRLTVL.

Details on this clone: In the same sample, other DNA sequences code for this CDR3. The chain joins TRBV5-1 to TRBJ2-1, with TRBD2 identical over 11 bases. V was clipped by 3 bases and J by 4 bases; unmatched bases: 6. Germline CDR1 and CDR2: SGHRS and YFSETQ. This CDR3 has 16 amino acids. The chain's CDR3 is CASSSTTSGTYNEQFF. The CDR3 DNA reads as TGCGCCAGCAGCTCCACGACTAGCGGGACATACAATGAGCAGTTCTTC.

This sequence joins TRBV9 and TRBJ2-7; maybe TRBD2 (6 bases). Trimming removed 0 bases from V and 3 bases from J, with 10 bases in between. Germline V lookup: CDR1 SGDLS, CDR2 YYNGEE. The CDR3 has 14 amino acids. CDR3 residues: CASSVGDGGYEQYF. The DNA for the CDR3 is TGTGCCAGCAGCGTAGGAGACGGGGGCTACGAGCAGTACTTC. The entire variable domain, with the rest obtained from reference TRBV9 and TRBJ2-7, is as follows: DSGVTQTPKHLITATGQRVTLRCSPRSGDLSVYWYQQSLDQGLQFLIQYYNGEERAKGNILERFSAQQFPDLHSELNLSSLELGDSALYFCASSVGDGGYEQYFGPGTRLTVT.

The CDR3 sequence: CASSPGSSDSSYNEQFF. For the CDR3, the DNA is TGTGCCAGCAGCCCTGGTTCTAGCGACAGCTCCTACAATGAGCAGTTCTTC. V gene TRBV13 combines with J gene TRBJ2-1; TRBD2 is a possible D gene (6 bases). From germline, CDR1 is PRHDT and CDR2 FYEKMQ (reference sequence). The CDR3 length is 17 residues. Trimming took off 5 bases at V and 0 bases at J, with 17 bases between the two ends.

The genes are TRBV5-6 and TRBJ1-2; 8 nucleotides line up with TRBD1. The V gene end was trimmed by 4 bases and the J gene end by 8 bases; junction bases not matched to a gene: 13. Germline CDR1 SGHDT, CDR2 YYEEEE. CDR3 length: 15 residues. In DNA form, the CDR3 reads TGTGCCAGCAGCGGGACCGGGACAGGAAAGGACGGCTACACCTTC. It is translated as CASSGTGTGKDGYTF.